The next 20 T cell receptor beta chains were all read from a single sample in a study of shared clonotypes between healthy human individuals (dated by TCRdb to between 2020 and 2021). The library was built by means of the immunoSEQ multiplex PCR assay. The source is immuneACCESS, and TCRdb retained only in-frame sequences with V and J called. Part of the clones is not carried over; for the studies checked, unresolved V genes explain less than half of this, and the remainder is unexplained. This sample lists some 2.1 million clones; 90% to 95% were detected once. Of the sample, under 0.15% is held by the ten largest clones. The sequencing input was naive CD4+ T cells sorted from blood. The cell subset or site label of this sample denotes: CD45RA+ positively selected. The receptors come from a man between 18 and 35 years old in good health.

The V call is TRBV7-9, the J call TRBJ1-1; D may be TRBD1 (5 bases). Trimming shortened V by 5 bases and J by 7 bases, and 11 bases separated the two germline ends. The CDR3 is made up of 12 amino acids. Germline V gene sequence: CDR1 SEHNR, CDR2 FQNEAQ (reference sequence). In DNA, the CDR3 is TGTGCCAGCAGCGCCGACAGAAATGAAGCTTTCTTT. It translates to CASSADRNEAFF.

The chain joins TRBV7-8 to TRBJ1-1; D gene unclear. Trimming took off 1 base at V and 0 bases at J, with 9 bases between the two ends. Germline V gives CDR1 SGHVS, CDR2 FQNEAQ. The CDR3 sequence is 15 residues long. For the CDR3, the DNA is TGTGCCAGCAGCTTAGTAAATATAATGAACACTGAAGCTTTCTTT. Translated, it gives CASSLVNIMNTEAFF.

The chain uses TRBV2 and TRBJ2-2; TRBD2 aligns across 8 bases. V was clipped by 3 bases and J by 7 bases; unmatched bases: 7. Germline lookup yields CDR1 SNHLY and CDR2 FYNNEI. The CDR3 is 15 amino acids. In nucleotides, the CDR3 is TGTGCCAGCAGTGATTTCAGCGGGAGCGGCGGGGAGCTGTTTTTT. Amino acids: CASSDFSGSGGELFF.

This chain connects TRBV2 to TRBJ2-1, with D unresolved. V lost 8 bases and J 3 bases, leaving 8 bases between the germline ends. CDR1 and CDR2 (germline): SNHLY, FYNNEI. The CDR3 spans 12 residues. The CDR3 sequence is CASGQNYNEQFF. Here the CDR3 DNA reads TGTGCCAGCGGGCAGAACTACAATGAGCAGTTCTTC. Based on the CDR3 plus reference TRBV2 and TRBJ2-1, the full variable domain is EPEVTQTPSHQVTQMGQEVILRCVPISNHLYFYWYRQILGQKVEFLVSFYNNEISEKSEIFDDQFSVERPDGSNFTLKIRSTKLEDSAMYFCASGQNYNEQFFGPGTRLTVL.

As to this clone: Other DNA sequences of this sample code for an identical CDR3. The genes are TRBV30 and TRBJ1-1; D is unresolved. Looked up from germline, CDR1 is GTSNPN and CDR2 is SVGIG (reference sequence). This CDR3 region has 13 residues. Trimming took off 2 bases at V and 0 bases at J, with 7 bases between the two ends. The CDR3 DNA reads TGTGCCTGGAGTCCCACACTGAACACTGAAGCTTTCTTT. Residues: CAWSPTLNTEAFF.

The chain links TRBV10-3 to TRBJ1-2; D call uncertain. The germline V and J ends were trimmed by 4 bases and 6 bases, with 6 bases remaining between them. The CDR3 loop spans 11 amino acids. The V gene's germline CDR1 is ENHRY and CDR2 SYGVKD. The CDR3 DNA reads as TGTGCCATCAGTGGACATGATGGCTACACCTTC. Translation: CAISGHDGYTF.

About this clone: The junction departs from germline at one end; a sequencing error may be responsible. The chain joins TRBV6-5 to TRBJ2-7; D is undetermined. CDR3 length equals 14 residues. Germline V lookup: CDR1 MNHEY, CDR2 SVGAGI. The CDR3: CAISESWNRNEQYF. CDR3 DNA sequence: TGTGCCATCAGTGAGTCGTGGAACAGAAACGAGCAGTACTTC.

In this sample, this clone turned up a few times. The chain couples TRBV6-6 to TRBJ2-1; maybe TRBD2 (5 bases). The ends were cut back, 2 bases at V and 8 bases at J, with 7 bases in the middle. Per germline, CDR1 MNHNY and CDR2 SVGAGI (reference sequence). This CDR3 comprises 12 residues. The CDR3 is CASSYAGDEQFF. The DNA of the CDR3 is TGTGCCAGCAGTTACGCCGGGGATGAGCAGTTCTTC.

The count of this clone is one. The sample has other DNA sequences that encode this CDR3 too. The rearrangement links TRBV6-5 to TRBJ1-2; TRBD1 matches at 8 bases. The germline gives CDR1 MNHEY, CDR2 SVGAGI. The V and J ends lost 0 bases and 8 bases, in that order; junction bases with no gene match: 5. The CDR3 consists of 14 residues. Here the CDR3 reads CASSYSAGGSGYTF. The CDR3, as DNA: TGTGCCAGCAGTTACTCGGCAGGGGGCTCGGGCTACACCTTC.

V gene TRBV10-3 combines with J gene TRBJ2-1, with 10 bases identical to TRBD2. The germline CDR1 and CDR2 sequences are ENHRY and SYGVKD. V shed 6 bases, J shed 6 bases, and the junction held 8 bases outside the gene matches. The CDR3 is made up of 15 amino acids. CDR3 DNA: TGTGCCATCAGCTCAGCGGGGGGGGAGGCCAATGAGCAGTTCTTC. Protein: CAISSAGGEANEQFF.

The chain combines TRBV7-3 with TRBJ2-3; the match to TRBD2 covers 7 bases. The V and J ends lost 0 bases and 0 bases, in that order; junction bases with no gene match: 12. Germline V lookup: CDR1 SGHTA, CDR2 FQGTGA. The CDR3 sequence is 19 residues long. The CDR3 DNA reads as TGTGCCAGCAGCTTAACGGGGGGACTAACGATCTCTAGCACAGATACGCAGTATTTT. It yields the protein CASSLTGGLTISSTDTQYF.

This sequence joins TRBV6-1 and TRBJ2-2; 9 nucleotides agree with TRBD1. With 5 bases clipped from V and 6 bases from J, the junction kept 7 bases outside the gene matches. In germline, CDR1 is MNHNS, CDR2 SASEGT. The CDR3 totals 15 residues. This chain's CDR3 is CASSTGGNPPGELFF. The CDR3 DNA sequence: TGTGCCAGCAGTACAGGGGGCAACCCCCCCGGGGAGCTGTTTTTT.

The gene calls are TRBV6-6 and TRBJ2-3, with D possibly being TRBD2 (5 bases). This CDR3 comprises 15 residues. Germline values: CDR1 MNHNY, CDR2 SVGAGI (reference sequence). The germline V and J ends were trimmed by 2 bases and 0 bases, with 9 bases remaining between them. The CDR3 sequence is CASSYPASSTDTQYF. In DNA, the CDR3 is TGTGCCAGCAGTTACCCGGCTAGCAGCACAGATACGCAGTATTTT.

The DNA for the CDR3 is TGCGCCAGCAGCCAAGAAGGAGATAAGGGAGGAGAGACCCAGTACTTC. Its protein product is CASSQEGDKGGETQYF. J is TRBJ2-5 and V is TRBV4-1, with D perhaps matching TRBD2 (6 bases). The CDR3 sequence is 16 residues long. Germline values: CDR1 MGHRA, CDR2 YSYEKL. The germline V and J ends were trimmed by 0 bases and 4 bases, with 15 bases remaining between them.

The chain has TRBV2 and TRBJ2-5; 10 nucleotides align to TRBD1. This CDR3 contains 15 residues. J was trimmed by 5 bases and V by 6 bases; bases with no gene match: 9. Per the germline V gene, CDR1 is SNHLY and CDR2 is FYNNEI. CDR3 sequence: CASRGGTGVGETQYF. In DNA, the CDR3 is TGTGCCAGCAGGGGGGGGACAGGGGTTGGTGAGACCCAGTACTTC.

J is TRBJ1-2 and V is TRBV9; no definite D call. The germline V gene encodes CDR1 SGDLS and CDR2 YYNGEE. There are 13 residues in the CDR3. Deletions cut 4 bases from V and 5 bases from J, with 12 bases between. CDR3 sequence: CASSRTAVYGYTF. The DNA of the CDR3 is TGTGCCAGCAGCCGGACGGCCGTTTATGGCTACACCTTC.

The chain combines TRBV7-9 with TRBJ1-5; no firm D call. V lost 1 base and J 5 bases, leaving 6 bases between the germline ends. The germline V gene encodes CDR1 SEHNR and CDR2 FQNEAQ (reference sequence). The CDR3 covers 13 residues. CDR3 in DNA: TGTGCCAGCAGCTTAGAGGCAGATCAGCCCCAGCATTTT. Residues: CASSLEADQPQHF.

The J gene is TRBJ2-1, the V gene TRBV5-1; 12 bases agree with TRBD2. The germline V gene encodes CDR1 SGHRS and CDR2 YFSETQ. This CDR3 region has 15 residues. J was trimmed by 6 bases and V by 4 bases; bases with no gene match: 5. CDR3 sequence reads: CASSQGTSGPNEQFF. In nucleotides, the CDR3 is TGCGCCAGCAGCCAGGGGACTAGCGGGCCCAATGAGCAGTTCTTC.

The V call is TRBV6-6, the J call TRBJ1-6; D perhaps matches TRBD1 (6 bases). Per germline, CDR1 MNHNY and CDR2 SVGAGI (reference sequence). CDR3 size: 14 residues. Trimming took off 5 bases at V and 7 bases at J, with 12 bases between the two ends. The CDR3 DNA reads TGTGCCAGCAGTCCTACAGGGACCAATTCACCCCTCCACTTT. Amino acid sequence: CASSPTGTNSPLHF.

The CDR3 here is CAWSRSGQVYNSPLHF. CDR3 in DNA: TGTGCCTGGAGTCGTAGCGGACAGGTTTATAATTCACCCCTCCACTTT. The chain combines TRBV30 with TRBJ1-6, with 7 bases that match TRBD1. Looked up from germline, CDR1 is GTSNPN and CDR2 is SVGIG (reference sequence). The CDR3 has 16 amino acids. J gave up 4 bases and V 2 bases, and 8 bases lay outside the gene matches.